Reported below is one T cell receptor (beta chain). These data belong to a study of blood T cell repertoires in COVID-19. Per germline, CDR1 SEHNR and CDR2 FQNEAQ (reference sequence). V lost 0 bases and J lost 0; bases outside the gene matches: 7. The CDR3 runs 18 residues. Only in-frame clones appear in the TCRdb table, and some are missing; sequencing was by immunoSEQ multiplex PCR. The sample has some 80,000 clones, about 73% seen once. The rearrangement uses TRBV7-9 and TRBJ2-1; 8 nucleotides match TRBD1. This receptor was identified in a man in his 60s with COVID-19, enrolled during active disease. Sequenced material: peripheral blood. CDR3 amino acids: CASSLATQGARSYNEQFF. In DNA, the CDR3 is TGTGCCAGCAGCTTAGCGACGCAGGGGGCTCGCTCCTACAATGAGCAGTTCTTC.